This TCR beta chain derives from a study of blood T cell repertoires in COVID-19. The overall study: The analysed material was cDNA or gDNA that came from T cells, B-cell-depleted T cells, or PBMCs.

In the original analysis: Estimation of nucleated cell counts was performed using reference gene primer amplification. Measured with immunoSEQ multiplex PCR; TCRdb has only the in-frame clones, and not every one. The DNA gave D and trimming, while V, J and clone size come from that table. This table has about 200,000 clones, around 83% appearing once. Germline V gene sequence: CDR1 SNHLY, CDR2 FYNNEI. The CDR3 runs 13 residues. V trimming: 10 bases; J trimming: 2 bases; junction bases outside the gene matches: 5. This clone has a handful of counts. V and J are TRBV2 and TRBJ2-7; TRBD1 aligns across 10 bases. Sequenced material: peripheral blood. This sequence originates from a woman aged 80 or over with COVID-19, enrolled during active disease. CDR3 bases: TGTGCCATCGGGACAGGGGATCCCTACGAGCAGTACTTC. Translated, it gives CAIGTGDPYEQYF.